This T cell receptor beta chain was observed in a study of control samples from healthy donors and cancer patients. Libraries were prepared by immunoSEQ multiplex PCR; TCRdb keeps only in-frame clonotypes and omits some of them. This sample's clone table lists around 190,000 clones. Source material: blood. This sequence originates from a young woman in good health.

Here the CDR3 DNA reads TGTGCCAGCAGTTTCTCCGGGACGTCGGGCTACACCTTC. Translation gives CASSFSGTSGYTF. V is TRBV27 and J is TRBJ1-2; a possible D gene is TRBD1 (5 bases). Trimming cost V 3 bases and J 8 bases, with 13 bases left between them. Per the germline V gene, CDR1 is MNHEY and CDR2 is SMNVEV (reference sequence). This CDR3 has 13 amino acids.